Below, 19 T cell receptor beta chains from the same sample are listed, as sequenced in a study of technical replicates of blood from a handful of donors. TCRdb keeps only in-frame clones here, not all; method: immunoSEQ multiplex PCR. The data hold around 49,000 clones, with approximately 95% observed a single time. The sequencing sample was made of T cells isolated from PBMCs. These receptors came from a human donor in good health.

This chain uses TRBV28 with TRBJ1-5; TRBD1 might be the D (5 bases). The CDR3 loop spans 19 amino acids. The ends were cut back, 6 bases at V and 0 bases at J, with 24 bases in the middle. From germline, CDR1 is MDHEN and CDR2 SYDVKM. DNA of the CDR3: TGTGCCAGCAGCCTCCTTAGGGTTCCACAGGCCTATAGCAATCAGCCCCAGCATTTT. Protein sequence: CASSLLRVPQAYSNQPQHF.

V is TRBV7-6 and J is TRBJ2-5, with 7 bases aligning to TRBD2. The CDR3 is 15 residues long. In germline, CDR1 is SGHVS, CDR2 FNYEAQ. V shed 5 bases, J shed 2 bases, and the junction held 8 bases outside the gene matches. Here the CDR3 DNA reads TGTGCCAGCAGCCCAAGCGGGACTGGACAAGAGACCCAGTACTTC. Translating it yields CASSPSGTGQETQYF.

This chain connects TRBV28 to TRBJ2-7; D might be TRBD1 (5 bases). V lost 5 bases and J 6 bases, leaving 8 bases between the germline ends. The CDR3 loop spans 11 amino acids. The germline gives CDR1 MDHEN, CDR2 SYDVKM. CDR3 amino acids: CASSLRGEQYF. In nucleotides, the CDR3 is TGTGCCAGCAGTCTTAGGGGCGAGCAGTACTTC. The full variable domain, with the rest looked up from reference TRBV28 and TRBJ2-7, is DVKVTQSSRYLVKRTGEKVFLECVQDMDHENMFWYRQDPGLGLRLIYFSYDVKMKEKGDIPEGYSVSREKKERFSLILESASTNQTSMYLCASSLRGEQYFGPGTRLTVT.

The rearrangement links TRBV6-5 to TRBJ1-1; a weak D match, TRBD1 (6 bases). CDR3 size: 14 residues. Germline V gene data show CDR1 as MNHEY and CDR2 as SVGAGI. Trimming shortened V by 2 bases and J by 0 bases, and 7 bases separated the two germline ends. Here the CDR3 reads CASSYRGMNTEAFF. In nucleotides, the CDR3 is TGTGCCAGCAGTTACAGGGGGATGAACACTGAAGCTTTCTTT.

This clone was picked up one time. This chain's CDR3 is CASTSLFEKLFF. For the CDR3, the DNA is TGTGCCAGCACCTCCTTATTCGAAAAACTGTTTTTT. This rearrangement joins TRBV28 to TRBJ1-4; D not certain. The CDR3 covers 12 residues. The germline V and J ends were trimmed by 7 bases and 8 bases, with 11 bases remaining between them. Germline V gene lookup returns CDR1 MDHEN and CDR2 SYDVKM.

CDR3 in DNA: TGTGCCAGCAGCCGACAGGGGAAGAGCTCCTACGAGCAGTACTTC. This codes for CASSRQGKSSYEQYF. The V and J genes are TRBV6-5 and TRBJ2-7; TRBD1 matches 8 bases. Germline V gene lookup returns CDR1 MNHEY and CDR2 SVGAGI. This CDR3 spans 15 amino acids. After removal of 6 bases from V and 0 bases from J, the junction contained 7 bases not matched to a gene.

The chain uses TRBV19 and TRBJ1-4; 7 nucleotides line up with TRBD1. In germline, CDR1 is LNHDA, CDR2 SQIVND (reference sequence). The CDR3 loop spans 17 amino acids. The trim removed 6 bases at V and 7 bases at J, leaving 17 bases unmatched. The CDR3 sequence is CASRDRGGGALSEKLFF. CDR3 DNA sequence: TGTGCCAGTAGGGATCGAGGGGGCGGGGCTCTTAGTGAAAAACTGTTTTTT. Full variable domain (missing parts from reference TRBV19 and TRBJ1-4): DGGITQSPKYLFRKEGQNVTLSCEQNLNHDAMYWYRQDPGQGLRLIYYSQIVNDFQKGDIAEGYSVSREKKESFPLTVTSAQKNPTAFYLCASRDRGGGALSEKLFFGSGTQLSVL.

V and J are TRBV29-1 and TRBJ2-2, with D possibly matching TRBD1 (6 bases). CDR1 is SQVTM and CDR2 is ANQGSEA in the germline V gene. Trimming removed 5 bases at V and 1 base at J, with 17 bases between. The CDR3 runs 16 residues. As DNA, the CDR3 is TGCAGCGTTCTAACCGCATTGGGACAGAACACCGGGGAGCTGTTTTTT. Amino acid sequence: CSVLTALGQNTGELFF.

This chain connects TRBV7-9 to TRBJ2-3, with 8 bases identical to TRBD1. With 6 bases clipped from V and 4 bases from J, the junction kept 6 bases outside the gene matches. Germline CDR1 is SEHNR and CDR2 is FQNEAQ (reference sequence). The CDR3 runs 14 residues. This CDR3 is CASRPQGASDTQYF. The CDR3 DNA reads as TGTGCCAGCAGGCCTCAGGGGGCCTCAGATACGCAGTATTTT.

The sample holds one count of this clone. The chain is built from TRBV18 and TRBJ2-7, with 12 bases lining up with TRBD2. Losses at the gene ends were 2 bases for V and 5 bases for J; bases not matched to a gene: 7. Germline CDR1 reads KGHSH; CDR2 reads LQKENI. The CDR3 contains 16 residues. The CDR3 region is CASSPTLLAGGHEQYF. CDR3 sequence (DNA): TGTGCCAGCTCACCAACGCTACTAGCGGGAGGACACGAGCAGTACTTC.

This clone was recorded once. CDR3 sequence: CASSLQPGVEYEQYF. In DNA, the CDR3 is TGTGCCAGCAGCTTACAACCGGGGGTAGAATACGAGCAGTACTTC. The J gene is TRBJ2-7, the V gene TRBV7-8; D perhaps matches TRBD2 (6 bases). CDR1 is SGHVS and CDR2 is FQNEAQ in the germline V gene. Deletions cut 2 bases from V and 4 bases from J, with 15 bases between. This CDR3 has 15 amino acids.

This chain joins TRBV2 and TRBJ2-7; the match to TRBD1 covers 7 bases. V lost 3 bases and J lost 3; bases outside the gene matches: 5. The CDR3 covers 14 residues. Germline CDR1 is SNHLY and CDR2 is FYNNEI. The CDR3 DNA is TGTGCCAGCAGTGAGGGACAGCCATTCTACGAGCAGTACTTC. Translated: CASSEGQPFYEQYF.

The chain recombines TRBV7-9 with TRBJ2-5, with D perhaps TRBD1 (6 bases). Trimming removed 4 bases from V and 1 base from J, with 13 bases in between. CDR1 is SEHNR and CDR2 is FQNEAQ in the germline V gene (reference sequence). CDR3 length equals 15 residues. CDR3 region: CASSSMDSIQETQYF. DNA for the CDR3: TGTGCCAGCAGCTCCATGGACAGTATCCAAGAGACCCAGTACTTC.

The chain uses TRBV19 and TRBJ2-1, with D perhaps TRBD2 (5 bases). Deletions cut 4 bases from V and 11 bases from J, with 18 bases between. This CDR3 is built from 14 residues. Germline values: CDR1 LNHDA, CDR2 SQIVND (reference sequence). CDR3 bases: TGTGCCAGTAGTACCCGCCACGGGGTAAATAAGCAGTTCTTC. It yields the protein CASSTRHGVNKQFF.

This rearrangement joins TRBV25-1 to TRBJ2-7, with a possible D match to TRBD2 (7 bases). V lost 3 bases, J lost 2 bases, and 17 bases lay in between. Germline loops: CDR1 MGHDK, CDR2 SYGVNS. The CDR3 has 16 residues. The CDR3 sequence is CASSEEGGRSPYEQYF. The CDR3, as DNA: TGTGCCAGCAGTGAGGAGGGGGGGAGAAGCCCCTACGAGCAGTACTTC.

In nucleotides, the CDR3 is TGTGCCAGCAGTTACTCACAGGTTTTGAACACTGAAGCTTTCTTT. Its translation: CASSYSQVLNTEAFF. The chain combines TRBV6-5 with TRBJ1-1; possible D gene TRBD1, 5 bases. V was cut by 0 bases and J by 0 bases, with 8 bases left in between. The CDR3 loop spans 15 amino acids. Germline loops: CDR1 MNHEY, CDR2 SVGAGI.

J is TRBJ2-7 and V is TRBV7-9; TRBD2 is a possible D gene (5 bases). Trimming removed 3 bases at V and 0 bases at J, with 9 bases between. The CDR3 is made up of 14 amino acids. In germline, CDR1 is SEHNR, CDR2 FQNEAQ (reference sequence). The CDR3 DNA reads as TGTGCCAGCAGCTTCCCGGGATCCTCCTACGAGCAGTACTTC. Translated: CASSFPGSSYEQYF.

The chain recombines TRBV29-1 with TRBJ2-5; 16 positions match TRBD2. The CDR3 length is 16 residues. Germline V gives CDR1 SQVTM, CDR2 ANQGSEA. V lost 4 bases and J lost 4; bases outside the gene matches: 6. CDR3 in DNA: TGCAGCGTTGGGGGACTAGCGGGAGGGTCGTCAGAGACCCAGTACTTC. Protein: CSVGGLAGGSSETQYF.

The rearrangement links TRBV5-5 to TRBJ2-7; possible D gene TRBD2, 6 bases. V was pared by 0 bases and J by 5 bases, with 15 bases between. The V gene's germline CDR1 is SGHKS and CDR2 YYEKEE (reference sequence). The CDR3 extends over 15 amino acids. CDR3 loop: CASSLGGGNSDEQYF. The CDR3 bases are TGTGCCAGCAGCTTGGGGGGAGGCAATAGTGACGAGCAGTACTTC. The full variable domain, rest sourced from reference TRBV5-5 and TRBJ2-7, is DAGVTQSPTHLIKTRGQQVTLRCSPISGHKSVSWYQQVLGQGPQFIFQYYEKEERGRGNFPDRFSARQFPNYSSELNVNALLLGDSALYLCASSLGGGNSDEQYFGPGTRLTVT.